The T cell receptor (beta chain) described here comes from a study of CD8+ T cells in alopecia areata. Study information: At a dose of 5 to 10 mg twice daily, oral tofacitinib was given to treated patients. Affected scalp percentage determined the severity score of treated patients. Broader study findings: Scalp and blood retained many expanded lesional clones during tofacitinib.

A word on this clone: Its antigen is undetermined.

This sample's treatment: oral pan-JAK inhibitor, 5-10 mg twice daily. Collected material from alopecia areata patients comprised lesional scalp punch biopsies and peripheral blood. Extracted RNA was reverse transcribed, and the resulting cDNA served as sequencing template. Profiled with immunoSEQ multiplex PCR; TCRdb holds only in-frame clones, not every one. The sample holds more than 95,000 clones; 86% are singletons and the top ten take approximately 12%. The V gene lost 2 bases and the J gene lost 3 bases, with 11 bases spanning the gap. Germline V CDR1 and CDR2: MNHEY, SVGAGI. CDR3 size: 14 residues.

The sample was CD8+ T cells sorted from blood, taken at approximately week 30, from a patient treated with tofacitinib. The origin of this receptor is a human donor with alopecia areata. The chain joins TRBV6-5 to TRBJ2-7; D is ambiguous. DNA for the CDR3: TGTGCCAGCAGTTACGGTGGCGCCTTCTACGAGCAGTACTTC. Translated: CASSYGGAFYEQYF.